Detailed here is one T cell receptor beta chain. As yet, its antigen is unknown. The sample originates from a study of cytomegalovirus exposure and HLA in healthy donors. Study outcomes and limitations: Clonal expansion was found to be greater in HLA-associated TCR beta chains than in equally common others in a later analysis. TCR beta V- and J-gene trimming was later associated with a missense DCLRE1C variant. Compared with the roughly 670-donor mean, an Asian-associated ancestry cluster reportedly had fewer N-insertions, according to a later analysis.

CDR3 length: 14 residues. V was cut by 0 bases and J by 4 bases, with 10 bases left in between. CDR1 is SGDLS and CDR2 is YYNGEE in the germline V gene. Primers: 60 Vbeta forward and 13 Jbeta reverse. Some clones are missing from TCRdb's copy, which holds only in-frame ones; the method was immunoSEQ multiplex PCR. Of around 170,000 clones listed, 60% to 85% were seen once; the top ten hold 3.1%. The chain combines TRBV9 with TRBJ1-2; D perhaps matches TRBD1 (5 bases). Sample: PBMCs. This sequence originates from a woman in her forties or fifties in good health and CMV-seropositive. The CDR3 sequence is CASSVDQRGYGYTF. DNA of the CDR3: TGTGCCAGCAGCGTAGATCAAAGGGGCTATGGCTACACCTTC. The whole variable domain, filled in from reference TRBV9 and TRBJ1-2, reads DSGVTQTPKHLITATGQRVTLRCSPRSGDLSVYWYQQSLDQGLQFLIQYYNGEERAKGNILERFSAQQFPDLHSELNLSSLELGDSALYFCASSVDQRGYGYTFGSGTRLTVV.